The 31 T cell receptor beta chains given below trace back to one sample, sequenced in a study of graft-versus-host responses after intestinal transplantation. Measured with immunoSEQ multiplex PCR; TCRdb has only the in-frame clones, and not every one. This table has some 31,000 clones, 85% to 95% appearing once. The specimen was PBMCs, collected about ten weeks after intestinal transplant. These receptor sequences come from a human patient who received an intestinal transplant, so some T cells may come from the graft donor.

This clone was recorded only once. The gene calls are TRBV4-2 and TRBJ1-5; 8 nucleotides match TRBD1. J gave up 7 bases and V 2 bases, and 10 bases lay outside the gene matches. The CDR3 runs 16 residues. Germline V lookup: CDR1 LGHNA, CDR2 YNFKEQ. CDR3 loop: CASSQLYRGENQPQHF. The DNA for the CDR3 is TGTGCCAGCAGCCAACTCTACAGGGGGGAGAACCAGCCCCAGCATTTT.

The V and J genes are TRBV21-1 and TRBJ2-1; TRBD2, the D gene given by the table, was not confirmed from the DNA. TRBV21-1 is a listed pseudogene. The CDR3 spans 14 residues. The CDR3 coding sequence is TGTGCCAGCAGCAAAAAGAATGAGTCCAATGAGCAGTTCTTC. This encodes CASSKKNESNEQFF.

The chain has TRBV4-1 and TRBJ1-1, with D uncertain. Trimming left V 0 bases short and J 10 bases short, with 9 bases between. This CDR3 has 12 residues. CDR1 MGHRA and CDR2 YSYEKL come from the germline V gene. For the CDR3, the DNA is TGCGCCAGCAGCCAAGATACGTTCTTAGCTTTCTTT. This gives the protein CASSQDTFLAFF.

This rearrangement joins TRBV9 to TRBJ1-5; no firm D call. Germline V gene data show CDR1 as SGDLS and CDR2 as YYNGEE. This CDR3 spans 15 amino acids. V lost 0 bases, J lost 5 bases, and 12 bases lay in between. The CDR3 loop is CASSVGWSGDQPQHF. The CDR3 region has the DNA TGTGCCAGCAGCGTAGGTTGGAGCGGGGATCAGCCCCAGCATTTT.

This chain joins TRBV11-2 and TRBJ2-3, with D unresolved. The V gene's germline CDR1 is SGHAT and CDR2 FQNNGV. CDR3 size: 13 residues. The germline V and J ends were trimmed by 0 bases and 5 bases, with 6 bases remaining between them. In DNA, the CDR3 is TGTGCCAGCAGCTTAGAGTTAGGAGATACGCAGTATTTT. Amino acids: CASSLELGDTQYF.

This clone was recorded only once. This chain uses TRBV6-1 with TRBJ2-2, with a possible D match to TRBD2 (5 bases). The CDR3 totals 15 residues. Trimming pared 4 bases from V and 4 bases from J, leaving 13 bases between. Germline CDR1 reads MNHNS; CDR2 reads SASEGT. CDR3 in DNA: TGTGCCAGCAGTGGCCACAGAGGGTCCACCGGGGAGCTGTTTTTT. Translating gives CASSGHRGSTGELFF.

V and J are TRBV9 and TRBJ2-1; TRBD2 aligns across 7 bases. J gave up 3 bases and V 2 bases, and 2 bases lay outside the gene matches. The CDR3 length is 14 residues. Germline lookup yields CDR1 SGDLS and CDR2 YYNGEE. CDR3 coding DNA: TGTGCCAGCAGCGTCGGGACTAACTACAATGAGCAGTTCTTC. As protein: CASSVGTNYNEQFF.

The chain has TRBV9 and TRBJ2-7; D remains ambiguous. With 0 bases removed from V and 2 bases from J, the gap between germline ends came to 15 bases. Germline CDR1 SGDLS, CDR2 YYNGEE. This CDR3 region has 16 residues. DNA of the CDR3: TGTGCCAGCAGCGTAGGGATATCCCCTCTCACCTACGAGCAGTACTTC. Translated: CASSVGISPLTYEQYF.

The DNA for the CDR3 is TGTGCCAGCAGCTTAGAGCAGGTAGAGACCCAGTACTTC. Amino acids: CASSLEQVETQYF. The chain combines TRBV7-2 with TRBJ2-5, with D unresolved. V gave up 1 base and J gave up 4 bases, with 7 bases separating them. The length of the CDR3 is 13 residues. Germline V lookup: CDR1 SGHTA, CDR2 FQGNSA.

The V call is TRBV28, the J call TRBJ2-4, with 7 bases fitting TRBD1. This CDR3 spans 17 amino acids. The V gene end was trimmed by 4 bases and the J gene end by 2 bases; junction bases not matched to a gene: 11. Per germline, CDR1 MDHEN and CDR2 SYDVKM. In DNA form, the CDR3 reads TGTGCCAGCAGTTACCAACTCGGACAGGCCACCAAAAACATTCAGTACTTC. Translation: CASSYQLGQATKNIQYF.

This sequence joins TRBV7-3 and TRBJ2-3; D call uncertain. The germline gives CDR1 SGHTA, CDR2 FQGTGA. The CDR3 is 15 amino acids. Trimming removed 5 bases from V and 1 base from J, with 13 bases in between. The CDR3 DNA sequence: TGTGCCAGCAGCGCGCGAGGAGAACGCACAGATACGCAGTATTTT. Translation gives CASSARGERTDTQYF.

This chain joins TRBV4-3 and TRBJ1-5; D is ambiguous. V gave up 0 bases and J gave up 6 bases, with 12 bases separating them. Germline CDR1 reads LGHNA; CDR2 reads YSLEER. This CDR3 has 15 residues. CDR3 nucleotide sequence: TGCGCCAGCAGCCAAGATAACGACCGATTTCAGCCCCAGCATTTT. Its translation: CASSQDNDRFQPQHF.

The chain recombines TRBV5-1 with TRBJ1-2, with a possible D match to TRBD1 (5 bases). V was trimmed by 4 bases and J by 4 bases, leaving 20 bases between them. Germline loops: CDR1 SGHRS, CDR2 YFSETQ. The CDR3 has 16 residues. For the CDR3, the DNA is TGCGCCAGCAGCCGAGCTCGGGGGTTTGGCAGCTATGGCTACACCTTC. Translation: CASSRARGFGSYGYTF.

The chain recombines TRBV6-5 with TRBJ1-6; D is unclear. Trimming shortened V by 4 bases and J by 9 bases, and 10 bases separated the two germline ends. Germline assignment: CDR1 MNHEY and CDR2 SVGAGI. This CDR3 is 13 amino acids long. The CDR3 DNA is TGTGCCAGCAGTTCAGCGGGTTTTTCACCCCTCCACTTT. This translates into CASSSAGFSPLHF.

This chain links TRBV6-1 with TRBJ2-7; TRBD2 agrees at 8 bases. Germline V gives CDR1 MNHNS, CDR2 SASEGT. The CDR3 is 14 amino acids. Trimming at V came to 3 bases and at J to 5 bases, leaving 6 bases not matched to a gene. The CDR3: CASSDSAGADEQYF. The CDR3 nucleotides are TGTGCCAGCAGTGACTCAGCGGGGGCAGACGAGCAGTACTTC.

This chain connects TRBV9 to TRBJ2-1, with a possible D match to TRBD2 (5 bases). The length of the CDR3 is 16 residues. Germline V gives CDR1 SGDLS, CDR2 YYNGEE. V dropped 0 bases and J dropped 4 bases, with 14 bases sitting between them. This CDR3 is CASSVDEGRVYNEQFF. The CDR3 DNA reads as TGTGCCAGCAGCGTAGATGAGGGAAGGGTTTACAATGAGCAGTTCTTC.

This clone was counted a few times. This sequence joins TRBV2 and TRBJ1-1; D possibly corresponds to TRBD1 (5 bases). The V gene's germline CDR1 is SNHLY and CDR2 FYNNEI. Trimming stripped 4 bases from V and 0 bases from J, with 15 bases between. This CDR3 is 16 amino acids long. CDR3 amino acids: CASSAGAGFMNTEAFF. CDR3 coding DNA: TGTGCCAGCAGTGCCGGGGCAGGGTTCATGAACACTGAAGCTTTCTTT.

The chain links TRBV6-1 to TRBJ1-2; the D gene is possibly TRBD1 (5 bases). The V gene lost 1 base and the J gene lost 3 bases, with 6 bases spanning the gap. This CDR3 spans 13 amino acids. Per germline, CDR1 MNHNS and CDR2 SASEGT. CDR3 in DNA: TGTGCCAGCAGTGAAGGGGACCACTATGGCTACACCTTC. Its protein is CASSEGDHYGYTF.

This clone was seen just once. This chain connects TRBV27 to TRBJ2-5; D remains unclear. V lost 3 bases and J 4 bases, leaving 12 bases between the germline ends. CDR1 and CDR2 from the germline V gene are MNHEY and SMNVEV (reference sequence). This CDR3 comprises 14 residues. DNA for the CDR3: TGTGCCAGCAGTTTTAGCCACGGTTTAGAGACCCAGTACTTC. Amino acid sequence: CASSFSHGLETQYF.

The sample holds a few counts of this clone. The V call is TRBV28, the J call TRBJ2-1, with D unclear. CDR1 and CDR2 (germline): MDHEN, SYDVKM. Trimming removed 2 bases from V and 8 bases from J, with 7 bases in between. The CDR3 is 12 residues long. The CDR3 here is CASSLLADEQFF. The CDR3 bases are TGTGCCAGCAGTTTACTTGCAGATGAGCAGTTCTTC.

This clone has a handful of counts. The chain carries TRBV4-2 and TRBJ1-1, with 10 positions matching TRBD1. Germline assignment: CDR1 LGHNA and CDR2 YNFKEQ. Trimming cost V 1 base and J 6 bases; bases outside gene matches: 2. CDR3 size: 14 residues. The CDR3 coding sequence is TGTGCCAGCAGCCAAGGACAGGGGGCTTCTGAAGCTTTCTTT. It yields the protein CASSQGQGASEAFF.

The chain couples TRBV7-9 to TRBJ2-3; D ambiguous. Per germline, CDR1 SEHNR and CDR2 FQNEAQ (reference sequence). This CDR3 comprises 15 residues. Trimming removed 1 base from V and 0 bases from J, with 8 bases in between. The DNA of the CDR3 is TGTGCCAGCAGCTTAGGTACATATAGCACAGATACGCAGTATTTT. It yields the protein CASSLGTYSTDTQYF.

This clone was detected only once. The chain is built from TRBV4-1 and TRBJ1-5; D ambiguous. Germline CDR1 and CDR2: MGHRA and YSYEKL. V was cut by 4 bases and J by 2 bases, with 12 bases left in between. This CDR3 region has 15 residues. The CDR3 nucleotides read TGCGCCAGCAGCCTCATATGGCGCCGCAATCAGCCCCAGCATTTT. This codes for CASSLIWRRNQPQHF.

The chain couples TRBV4-1 to TRBJ2-2; TRBD2 agrees at 9 bases. Germline-derived CDR1 and CDR2 are MGHRA and YSYEKL. V lost 0 bases to trimming and J lost 0 bases; unmatched junction nucleotides: 11. The CDR3 is 20 residues long. The CDR3 nucleotides are TGCGCCAGCAGCCAAGAGGCAGGCGGGGGGGCCGGCGCGAACACCGGGGAGCTGTTTTTT. It is translated as CASSQEAGGGAGANTGELFF.

This rearrangement joins TRBV30 to TRBJ2-3; 12 bases match TRBD2. V shed 3 bases, J shed 4 bases, and the junction held 5 bases outside the gene matches. CDR1 and CDR2 (germline): GTSNPN, SVGIG (reference sequence). CDR3 size: 15 residues. The CDR3 region is CAWSLTSGSPDTQYF. The CDR3 DNA follows: TGTGCCTGGAGCTTGACTAGCGGGAGCCCAGATACGCAGTATTTT.

The chain uses TRBV4-1 and TRBJ2-7, with TRBD2 matching over 10 bases. Germline CDR1 MGHRA, CDR2 YSYEKL. V shed 6 bases, J shed 2 bases, and the junction held 7 bases outside the gene matches. The CDR3 is 15 residues long. This CDR3 is CASSPAGGFPYEQYF. DNA of the CDR3: TGCGCCAGCAGTCCAGCGGGAGGGTTTCCCTACGAGCAGTACTTC.

V and J are TRBV7-9 and TRBJ2-5, with TRBD1 as a possible D gene (6 bases). The CDR3 covers 16 residues. Between the trimmed V and J ends, which lost 2 bases and 5 bases, there was a span of 18 bases. Germline CDR1 is SEHNR and CDR2 is FQNEAQ (reference sequence). The CDR3 nucleotides read TGTGCCAGCAGCTTATTTGTGGGGGCTGCCGCGGAGACCCAGTACTTC. Protein sequence: CASSLFVGAAAETQYF. The full variable domain, completed using reference TRBV7-9 and TRBJ2-5, is DTGVSQNPRHKITKRGQNVTFRCDPISEHNRLYWYRQTLGQGPEFLTYFQNEAQLEKSRLLSDRFSAERPKGSFSTLEIQRTEQGDSAMYLCASSLFVGAAAETQYFGPGTRLLVL.

The chain couples TRBV27 to TRBJ1-6; D gene ambiguous. V lost 6 bases and J lost 6, with 15 bases in between. The CDR3 sequence is 15 residues long. Germline V gene lookup returns CDR1 MNHEY and CDR2 SMNVEV (reference sequence). CDR3 bases: TGTGCCAGCAGCCAAGGGTGGAATCGTAATTCACCCCTCCACTTT. Its translation is CASSQGWNRNSPLHF.

V is TRBV10-3 and J is TRBJ2-7; unclear D gene. CDR1 is ENHRY, CDR2 SYGVKD, per germline. The CDR3 loop spans 15 amino acids. Trimming took off 7 bases at V and 3 bases at J, with 19 bases between the two ends. CDR3 amino acids: CAITRRVRSHYEQYF. The CDR3 DNA follows: TGTGCCATCACCCGACGGGTCCGGAGCCACTACGAGCAGTACTTC.

The J gene is TRBJ2-3, the V gene TRBV6-4, with D possibly being TRBD2 (5 bases). Trimming left V 2 bases short and J 4 bases short, with 22 bases between. The CDR3 loop spans 18 amino acids. CDR1 and CDR2 from the germline V gene are MRHNA and SNTAGT. The CDR3 here is CASSDQSSSGSAADTQYF. CDR3 DNA sequence: TGTGCCAGCAGTGACCAATCCTCTTCAGGTAGCGCCGCAGATACGCAGTATTTT.

This CDR3 reads CASSASGTARVEQYF. CDR3 in DNA: TGTGCCAGCAGCGCCTCCGGGACGGCGAGGGTAGAGCAGTACTTC. The chain is built from TRBV9 and TRBJ2-5; D may correspond to TRBD1 or TRBD2 (5 bases each). From germline, CDR1 is SGDLS and CDR2 YYNGEE. The CDR3 is 15 residues long. Deletions cut 3 bases from V and 11 bases from J, with 23 bases between.